These 20 T cell receptor beta chains originate from one sample sequenced in a study of T cell responses to AZD1222 COVID-19 vaccine (dated by TCRdb to the early 2020s). What this sample's time point label stands for: baseline before first vaccination. Library construction relied on the immunoSEQ multiplex PCR assay. TCRdb stores this immuneACCESS table with in-frame sequences only. Part of the clones is absent; in the studies checked, under half of the shortfall reflects unresolved V genes, and no reason is known for the rest. A total of roughly 110,000 clones appear in this sample, around nine tenths of them only once. The ten largest clonotypes hold around 20% of the sample. This specimen consisted of peripheral blood, obtained on day 0 of AZD1222 vaccination. The receptors here all came from an adult in good health.

This chain's CDR3 is CSVGQTYEQYF. The CDR3 DNA reads as TGCAGCGTTGGGCAAACCTACGAGCAGTACTTC. The rearrangement uses TRBV29-1 and TRBJ2-7; D uncertain. The length of the CDR3 is 11 residues. Germline V gene lookup returns CDR1 SQVTM and CDR2 ANQGSEA. Between the trimmed V and J ends, which lost 4 bases and 2 bases, there was a span of 6 bases.

This sequence joins TRBV19 and TRBJ2-5; D gene unclear. Germline-derived CDR1 and CDR2 are LNHDA and SQIVND (reference sequence). This CDR3 is 14 amino acids long. V lost 3 bases, J lost 1 base, and 9 bases lay in between. The CDR3 is CASSIPGSQETQYF. In nucleotides, the CDR3 is TGTGCCAGTAGTATCCCCGGCAGCCAAGAGACCCAGTACTTC.

This clone turned up a few times. V usage is TRBV6-5 and J usage is TRBJ2-1, with D perhaps being TRBD1 or TRBD2 (5 bases each). Per germline, CDR1 MNHEY and CDR2 SVGAGI. This CDR3 comprises 13 residues. V shed 7 bases and J shed 9 bases, with 16 bases lying between them. The CDR3 nucleotides read TGTGCCAGCACCTTGGCCCAGGGACGTGAGCAGTTCTTC. This codes for CASTLAQGREQFF.

The V gene is TRBV2, the J gene TRBJ2-7, with 9 bases identical to TRBD1. The CDR3 totals 15 residues. V gave up 6 bases and J gave up 6 bases; unmatched junction bases: 12. Germline V gene data show CDR1 as SNHLY and CDR2 as FYNNEI. The CDR3 reads CASSSLTGGTSEQYF. CDR3 nucleotide sequence: TGTGCCAGCAGCTCCCTGACAGGGGGAACGAGCGAGCAGTACTTC.

This clone has a single count. This chain connects TRBV6-2 or TRBV6-3 to TRBJ2-1, with unresolved D. Looked up from germline, CDR1 is MNHEY and CDR2 is SVGEGT. The length of the CDR3 is 14 residues. V lost 6 bases and J lost 3, with 12 bases in between. The CDR3, as DNA: TGTGCCAGCAGCCTACAGTGGCGCTACAATGAGCAGTTCTTC. Residues: CASSLQWRYNEQFF.

This clone appeared once. The rearrangement joins TRBV10-3 to TRBJ1-6; no definite D call. The germline gives CDR1 ENHRY, CDR2 SYGVKD. This CDR3 comprises 13 residues. The V end was cut by 0 bases, the J end by 7 bases, with 4 bases between. CDR3: CAISESTNSPLHF. CDR3 in DNA: TGTGCCATCAGTGAGTCCACCAATTCACCCCTCCACTTT.

The V and J genes are TRBV5-1 and TRBJ2-5; TRBD2 agrees at 15 bases. The CDR3 sequence is 16 residues long. The V segment lost 4 bases and the J segment 1 base; nucleotides outside the gene matches: 2. Germline-derived CDR1 and CDR2 are SGHRS and YFSETQ. Written as DNA, the CDR3 is TGCGCCAGCAGCCCGGGACTAGCGGGGGGCCAAGAGACCCAGTACTTC. As protein: CASSPGLAGGQETQYF.

The rearrangement uses TRBV2 and TRBJ1-3; 8 bases map to TRBD1. Germline V gene lookup returns CDR1 SNHLY and CDR2 FYNNEI. The V and J ends lost 6 bases and 4 bases, in that order; junction bases with no gene match: 8. This CDR3 has 15 amino acids. The CDR3 region is CASSRGQGVGNTIYF. The CDR3 region has the DNA TGTGCCAGCAGCCGTGGACAGGGAGTAGGAAACACCATATATTTT.

The chain is built from TRBV18 and TRBJ1-2; TRBD1 matches at 10 bases. Germline assignment: CDR1 KGHSH and CDR2 LQKENI. V lost 2 bases to trimming and J lost 4 bases; unmatched junction nucleotides: 7. The CDR3 covers 16 residues. CDR3 in amino acids: CASSPTGTGEGYGYTF. The CDR3 DNA sequence: TGTGCCAGCTCACCAACCGGGACAGGGGAAGGCTATGGCTACACCTTC.

The CDR3 DNA reads as TGTGCCAGCAGTTATCTCGGCAGGCTAGAGAACACTGAAGCTTTCTTT. Its translation is CASSYLGRLENTEAFF. The chain is built from TRBV6-2 or TRBV6-3 and TRBJ1-1; no firm D call. The CDR3 covers 16 residues. Looked up from germline, CDR1 is MNHEY and CDR2 is SVGEGT. The V end was cut by 3 bases, the J end by 1 base, with 15 bases between.

V and J are TRBV6-1 and TRBJ2-7; perhaps TRBD1 as D (5 bases). CDR1 is MNHNS, CDR2 SASEGT, per germline. Trimming took off 0 bases at V and 6 bases at J, with 9 bases between the two ends. This CDR3 is built from 13 residues. The CDR3 loop reads CASSEARGSEQYF. The CDR3 DNA sequence: TGTGCCAGCAGTGAAGCAAGGGGTAGCGAGCAGTACTTC.

J is TRBJ1-6 and V is TRBV19, with a possible D match to TRBD1 (5 bases). The CDR3 is 13 amino acids. The germline CDR1 and CDR2 sequences are LNHDA and SQIVND (reference sequence). Trimming removed 4 bases from V and 8 bases from J, with 9 bases in between. The CDR3 DNA reads as TGTGCCAGTAGTAGCAGGGTGGATTCACCCCTCCACTTT. This gives the protein CASSSRVDSPLHF.

This sequence joins TRBV6-5 and TRBJ1-5; the match to TRBD1 covers 7 bases. The CDR3 has 15 residues. CDR1 MNHEY and CDR2 SVGAGI come from the germline V gene. V shed 8 bases and J 1 base; nucleotides not matched to a gene: 8. CDR3 DNA sequence: TGTGCCAGCCTAGACAGGGCTGGGAGCAATCAGCCCCAGCATTTT. It codes for CASLDRAGSNQPQHF.

This chain joins TRBV7-8 and TRBJ1-4; D perhaps matches TRBD1 (6 bases). This CDR3 is 14 amino acids long. Germline V lookup: CDR1 SGHVS, CDR2 FQNEAQ. V lost 7 bases and J 4 bases, leaving 13 bases between the germline ends. Written as DNA, the CDR3 is TGTGCCAGCACCAACAGGGAGGGTAATGAAAAACTGTTTTTT. Residues: CASTNREGNEKLFF.

The chain combines TRBV15 with TRBJ1-2; D unclear. With 0 bases removed from V and 10 bases from J, the gap between germline ends came to 6 bases. Germline CDR1 is LNHNV and CDR2 is YYDKDF (reference sequence). The CDR3 contains 11 residues. CDR3 nucleotides: TGTGCCACCAGCAGAGACAGGCTCTACACCTTC. Translated: CATSRDRLYTF.

The V call is TRBV20-1, the J call TRBJ2-2; D possibly corresponds to TRBD2 (5 bases). Germline CDR1 DFQATT, CDR2 SNEGSKA (reference sequence). Trimming left V 3 bases short and J 7 bases short, with 9 bases between. The CDR3 contains 12 residues. This chain's CDR3 is CSASLAGGELFF. The CDR3 DNA follows: TGCAGTGCTAGTCTAGCTGGCGGGGAGCTGTTTTTT.

The V call is TRBV7-8, the J call TRBJ1-6; 7 positions agree with TRBD1. Trimming took 8 bases from V and 10 from J; bases not matched to a gene: 8. The CDR3 spans 13 residues. Germline CDR1 and CDR2: SGHVS and FQNEAQ. As DNA, the CDR3 is TGTGCCAGCGGAGACAGGGTTCTCTCACCCCTCCACTTT. It codes for CASGDRVLSPLHF. Together with reference TRBV7-8 and TRBJ1-6, the CDR3 gives the full variable domain: GAGVSQSPRYKVAKRGQDVALRCDPISGHVSLFWYQQALGQGPEFLTYFQNEAQLDKSGLPSDRFFAERPEGSVSTLKIQRTQQEDSAVYLCASGDRVLSPLHFGNGTRLTVT.

The rearrangement joins TRBV12-3 or TRBV12-4 to TRBJ2-7, with D unresolved. This CDR3 spans 12 amino acids. Trimming stripped 1 base from V and 6 bases from J, with 7 bases between. In DNA, the CDR3 is TGTGCCAGCAGTTTAGATGGTCCCGAGCAGTACTTC. Its translation is CASSLDGPEQYF.

This clone came up a few times. The J gene is TRBJ1-1, the V gene TRBV12-3 or TRBV12-4; D is undetermined. The CDR3 runs to 11 residues. V was cut by 2 bases and J by 4 bases, with 2 bases left in between. CDR3 nucleotides: TGTGCCAGCAGTTTAACCACTGAAGCTTTCTTT. This sequence encodes CASSLTTEAFF.

The chain uses TRBV6-5 and TRBJ2-7; 8 bases line up with TRBD1. The length of the CDR3 is 15 residues. The J segment lost 1 base and the V segment lost 6 bases, leaving 8 bases of the junction unmatched. Germline CDR1 MNHEY, CDR2 SVGAGI. The CDR3, as DNA: TGTGCCAGCAGACGCCCGGGACAGGTATCCTACGAGCAGTACTTC. As protein: CASRRPGQVSYEQYF.